This is a list of T cell receptor beta chains from one sample in a study of shared clonotypes between healthy human individuals. Here immunoSEQ multiplex PCR was the method, and the copy in TCRdb shows in-frame clones only, minus some. The profile shows some 1,600,000 clones, around 98% of them singletons. The sequencing input was naive CD4+ T cells sorted from blood. The receptors derive from a man aged 25 to 45 in good health. CDR3s include the opening cysteine and the closing phenylalanine or tryptophan. Each record gives: clone size, J gene, D gene, V gene, CDR3 DNA, CDR3 protein. The D gene is left open where the match is weak. Size is omitted from some rows. Given values are once, few, many or a class for expanded clones.

.	TRBJ2-5	.	TRBV7-8	TGTGCCAGCAGCTTAGCTCTAGCTTCGGGGACCCAGTACTTC	CASSLALASGTQYF
.	TRBJ1-4	.	TRBV4-1	TGCGCCAGCAGCTTGGCCGGGACTGATGAAAAACTGTTTTTT	CASSLAGTDEKLFF
.	TRBJ2-7	TRBD2	TRBV7-2	TGTGCCAGCAGCTTAAACCCTAGCGGGAGGACCAAGTTGGCCTACGAGCAGTACTTC	CASSLNPSGRTKLAYEQYF
.	TRBJ2-2	.	TRBV6-5	TGTGCCAGCCGGCGCGGGACCGGGGAGCTGTTTTTT	CASRRGTGELFF
.	TRBJ2-7	TRBD1	TRBV6-5	TGTGCCAGCACTAAAATGACAGGGGGAGCCTACGAGCAGTACTTC	CASTKMTGGAYEQYF
.	TRBJ2-7	.	TRBV5-1	TGCGCCAGCAGCCGGCCGACATCAGCCTCCTACGAGCAGTACTTC	CASSRPTSASYEQYF
.	TRBJ1-1	.	TRBV6-5	TGTGCCAGCGGCGGGCCCTGGGATACTGAAGCTTTCTTT	CASGGPWDTEAFF
.	TRBJ2-1	.	TRBV18	TGTGCCAGCTCACCAAAAGTTGCAGGTGCCCCGTCGGCGTCCAATGAGCAGTTCTTC	CASSPKVAGAPSASNEQFF
.	TRBJ2-7	TRBD2	TRBV5-1	TGCGCCAGCAGCGTAGGACTAGCGGGCCCCCTGAGGGAGCAGTACTTC	CASSVGLAGPLREQYF
.	TRBJ1-4	.	TRBV9	TGTGCCAGCAGCTTCGGACGGAGAACAACTAATGAAAAACTGTTTTTT	CASSFGRRTTNEKLFF
.	TRBJ2-7	.	TRBV28	TGTGCCAGCAGCCTGAGACTAGTCGGGGATGAGCAGTACTTC	CASSLRLVGDEQYF
.	TRBJ2-7	TRBD2	TRBV19	TGTGCCAGTAGTACCTGGGGACTAGCGGCCTACGAGCAGTACTTC	CASSTWGLAAYEQYF
.	TRBJ2-3	TRBD2	TRBV9	TGTGCCAGCAGCGGGCGGACTAGCGGGATCACAGATACGCAGTATTTT	CASSGRTSGITDTQYF
.	TRBJ1-1	.	TRBV5-3	TGTGCCAGAAGCTTGGCCGCCAGGGAAAGGAACACTGAAGCTTTCTTT	CARSLAARERNTEAFF
once	TRBJ2-1	.	TRBV5-6	TGTGCCAGCAGCCCGGTAGCCGAGGGCCCGAGCTCCTACAATGAGCAGTTCTTC	CASSPVAEGPSSYNEQFF
.	TRBJ1-5	TRBD1	TRBV28	TGTGCCAGCAGTTTAGTTCAGGGGGCCTCTTTTCAGCCCCAGCATTTT	CASSLVQGASFQPQHF
.	TRBJ1-1	TRBD1	TRBV18	TGTGCCAGCTCACCACAGGGGGCAAACACTGAAGCTTTCTTT	CASSPQGANTEAFF
once	TRBJ2-1	.	TRBV5-1	TGCGCCAGCAGCCTGCTGGGGCGGACGGGGGAGCAGTTCTTC	CASSLLGRTGEQFF
.	TRBJ2-1	.	TRBV29-1	TGCAGCGTCCTGGGGCGGGACCAGTACAATGAGCAGTTCTTC	CSVLGRDQYNEQFF
.	TRBJ1-4	.	TRBV18	TGTGCCAGCTCAAAAGCTCATGCAACTAATGAAAAACTGTTTTTT	CASSKAHATNEKLFF
.	TRBJ2-7	.	TRBV18	TGTGCCAGCTCACCACTGGGCAGTACCTACGAGCAGTACTTC	CASSPLGSTYEQYF
.	TRBJ2-6	.	TRBV19	TGTGCCAGTAGTATAGTCGCAGGAGGTTCGGGCTCTGGGGCCAACGTCCTGACTTTC	CASSIVAGGSGSGANVLTF
.	TRBJ2-3	.	TRBV7-9	TGTGCCAGCAGCTTAGTCTGGTCGTCAAGGGACCACACAGATACGCAGTATTTT	CASSLVWSSRDHTDTQYF
.	TRBJ2-3	.	TRBV20-1	TGCAGTGCTAGGGGGGATACGCAGTATTTT	CSARGDTQYF
.	TRBJ2-6	.	TRBV7-9	TGTGCCAGCAGCTCCGAGGGGGGACCTTTCTCTGGGGCCAACGTCCTGACTTTC	CASSSEGGPFSGANVLTF
.	TRBJ2-3	TRBD1	TRBV29-1	TGCAGCGTGGACGGGACAGGGGCCTTAGATACGCAGTATTTT	CSVDGTGALDTQYF
.	TRBJ2-2	.	TRBV27	TGTGCCAGCAGTTATGACACAAACACCGGGGAGCTGTTTTTT	CASSYDTNTGELFF
once	TRBJ2-7	.	TRBV28	TGTGCCAGCAGCCCTCCCACTTTTTTTGGGAGGGGGGGCTACGAGCAGTACTTC	CASSPPTFFGRGGYEQYF
.	TRBJ2-7	TRBD1	TRBV5-1	TGCGCCAGCACTACCGGAGACAGGGGTATTACCGCTCCCTTCTACGAGCAGTACTTC	CASTTGDRGITAPFYEQYF
.	TRBJ2-6	TRBD1	TRBV28	TGTGCCAGCAGAGGGGGGACAGGACCTACTGGGGCCAACGTCCTGACTTTC	CASRGGTGPTGANVLTF
.	TRBJ2-7	TRBD2	TRBV6-1	TGTGCCAGCACCAGCGGGACTAGCGGAACCTACGAGCAGTACTTC	CASTSGTSGTYEQYF
.	TRBJ2-2	.	TRBV6-6	TGTGCGGGGCGGGCAGAGTTGAACACCGGGGAGCTGTTTTTT	CAGRAELNTGELFF
.	TRBJ1-5	.	TRBV28	TGTGCCAGCAGTTTGGGGGGGGCTCAGCCCCAGCATTTT	CASSLGGAQPQHF
.	TRBJ2-7	TRBD1	TRBV5-1	TGCGCCAGCAGCAAGGGACAGGGAGACGAGCAGTACTTC	CASSKGQGDEQYF
.	TRBJ2-1	.	TRBV28	TGTGCCAGCAGAATGACGGGGGGCCGCAATGAGCAGTTCTTC	CASRMTGGRNEQFF
.	TRBJ2-3	.	TRBV9	TGTGCCAGCAGCCCTGGGACCCGAGGCACAGATACGCAGTATTTT	CASSPGTRGTDTQYF
.	TRBJ2-3	TRBD2	TRBV5-6	TGTGCCAGCAGCACGGGACTACCGGATACGCAGTATTTT	CASSTGLPDTQYF
.	TRBJ2-7	.	TRBV18	TGTGCCAGCTCACCAGGTCCCGGCAACGAGCAGTACTTC	CASSPGPGNEQYF
.	TRBJ1-3	.	TRBV9	TGTGCCAGCAGCGTAGGACTTACATCTGGAAACACCATATATTTT	CASSVGLTSGNTIYF
.	TRBJ1-3	TRBD1	TRBV5-1	TGCGCCAGCAGCTTGGGCCCGACAGGGTCTGGAAACACCATATATTTT	CASSLGPTGSGNTIYF
.	TRBJ2-1	TRBD1	TRBV5-1	TGCGCCAGCAGCTTCATCAGTACGACAGGGGGTTTTGATGAGCAGTTCTTC	CASSFISTTGGFDEQFF
.	TRBJ2-2	TRBD2	TRBV10-1	TGCGCCAGCAGTGCGAGACTAGCGGGAGTAGTCACCGGGGAGCTGTTTTTT	CASSARLAGVVTGELFF
.	TRBJ1-2	TRBD1	TRBV29-1	TGCAGCGTGGTGGCAACAGGGGGACGATTTGGCTACACCTTC	CSVVATGGRFGYTF
.	TRBJ2-1	.	TRBV11-3	TGTGCCAGCAGCTTAGATCCCCTAGCGCCTAACAATGAGCAGTTCTTC	CASSLDPLAPNNEQFF
.	TRBJ1-3	.	TRBV28	TGTGCCAGCAGCGGCCAAATGGTCGGAAACACCATATATTTT	CASSGQMVGNTIYF
.	TRBJ1-1	.	TRBV6-6	TGTGCCAGCAGTTCCCACACCACTGAAGCTTTCTTT	CASSSHTTEAFF
.	TRBJ1-1	.	TRBV29-1	TGCAGCGTTGTGATATGGCCTGGCACTGAAGCTTTCTTT	CSVVIWPGTEAFF